Listed below are T cell receptor beta chains from one sample, sequenced in a study of T-cell reconstitution after alpha-beta-depleted transplantation in children. Via MiXCR, TCRdb re-called the PCR reads, giving one row per CDR3 protein. The sample has around 960,000 distinct CDR3 sequences; about 26% are singletons. The sequenced sample was PBMCs, mostly from graft donor cells, obtained 360 days after TCRalphabeta/CD19-depleted stem cell transplant. These TCRs come from a boy under three years old who had a stem cell transplant for SCID, so the T cells may come from the graft donor. The CDR3 runs from the conserved cysteine through the conserved F or W. Fields, in order: CDR3 protein, CDR3 DNA, D gene, clone size, CDR3 length, V gene, J gene. D genes are given only for firm matches. Clone size is shown for a subset of rows, as once, few, many or a class of expanded clone.

CDR3aa: CASSLWDGLSGNTIYF; CDR3nt: TGTGCCAGCAGTCTATGGGACGGGCTCTCTGGAAACACCATATATTTT; d_gene: .; abundance: .; len: 16; v_gene: TRBV12-3/TRBV12-4; j_gene: TRBJ1-3
CDR3aa: CASSDLGTGGYEQYF; CDR3nt: TGTGCCAGCAGTGACTTGGGGACAGGAGGATACGAGCAGTACTTC; d_gene: TRBD1; abundance: .; len: 15; v_gene: TRBV25-1; j_gene: TRBJ2-7
CDR3aa: CASSSGTASANTGELFF; CDR3nt: TGTGCCAGCAGTTCCGGGACAGCCTCCGCGAACACCGGGGAGCTGTTTTTT; d_gene: TRBD1; abundance: few; len: 17; v_gene: TRBV12-3/TRBV12-4; j_gene: TRBJ2-2
CDR3aa: CASRVRGEVWETQYF; CDR3nt: TGTGCCAGCAGGGTCAGGGGCGAGGTTTGGGAGACCCAGTACTTC; d_gene: .; abundance: .; len: 15; v_gene: TRBV27; j_gene: TRBJ2-5
CDR3aa: CASNELTPISYNEQFF; CDR3nt: TGCGCCAGCAATGAGTTAACTCCTATTTCCTACAATGAGCAGTTCTTC; d_gene: .; abundance: .; len: 16; v_gene: TRBV5-1; j_gene: TRBJ2-1
CDR3aa: CSASRGRELPWYNEQFF; CDR3nt: TGCAGCGCCTCAAGGGGTCGGGAGCTCCCTTGGTACAATGAGCAGTTCTTC; d_gene: .; abundance: many; len: 17; v_gene: TRBV29-1; j_gene: TRBJ2-1
CDR3aa: CASSLTPGGRMETQYF; CDR3nt: TGTGCCAGCAGCTTAACACCCGGGGGGAGAATGGAGACCCAGTACTTC; d_gene: TRBD2; abundance: few; len: 16; v_gene: TRBV7-3; j_gene: TRBJ2-5
CDR3aa: CASSLAQGAKEKLFF; CDR3nt: TGTGCCAGCAGCTTAGCGCAGGGGGCAAAGGAAAAACTGTTTTTT; d_gene: TRBD1; abundance: .; len: 15; v_gene: TRBV7-2; j_gene: TRBJ1-4
CDR3aa: CASSSGFPYEQYF; CDR3nt: TGTGCCAGCAGCTCGGGGTTCCCCTACGAGCAGTACTTC; d_gene: .; abundance: once; len: 13; v_gene: TRBV7-1; j_gene: TRBJ2-7
CDR3aa: CSASGETFYEQYF; CDR3nt: TGCAGTGCTAGCGGCGAGACCTTCTACGAGCAGTACTTC; d_gene: .; abundance: .; len: 13; v_gene: TRBV20-1; j_gene: TRBJ2-7
CDR3aa: CSASATPQETQYF; CDR3nt: TGCAGTGCTTCGGCGACCCCCCAAGAGACCCAGTACTTC; d_gene: .; abundance: few; len: 13; v_gene: TRBV20-1; j_gene: TRBJ2-5
CDR3aa: CASSLAGELGYEQYF; CDR3nt: TGCGCCAGCAGCTTGGCAGGAGAGTTAGGCTACGAGCAGTACTTC; d_gene: .; abundance: once; len: 15; v_gene: TRBV5-1; j_gene: TRBJ2-7